This T cell receptor (beta chain) derives from a study of blood T cell repertoires in COVID-19. The data were produced by immunoSEQ multiplex PCR, yet TCRdb's version contains in-frame clones alone and is incomplete. The sample includes roughly 290,000 clones, 80% to 90% of them seen just once. Germline V gives CDR1 SGHVS, CDR2 FNYEAQ. The CDR3 contains 21 residues. V lost 3 bases and J 3 bases, leaving 30 bases between the germline ends. This chain links TRBV7-6 with TRBJ1-3; D possibly corresponds to TRBD1 (6 bases). The origin of this receptor is a man aged 25-40 years who had recovered from COVID-19. What was sequenced was PBMCs or T cells enriched from blood (not recorded which). This CDR3 reads CASSFRSPTGRPSSSGNTIYF. DNA for the CDR3: TGTGCCAGCAGCTTCCGATCTCCGACAGGCAGACCCAGCTCTAGTGGAAACACCATATATTTT.